The entry below gives a single T cell receptor beta chain sequence along with its context. The sample originates from a study of blood T cell repertoires in COVID-19. The wider study: Sources were T cells, B-cell-depleted T cells, or PBMCs; the material itself was cDNA or gDNA.

The CDR3 contains 14 residues. The V gene's germline CDR1 is MGHDK and CDR2 SYGVNS. Trimming took 1 base from V and 5 from J, leaving 10 bases between them. Under the authors' procedure: Amplification of reference gene primers was used by the study to estimate nucleated cell counts. Assay used: immunoSEQ multiplex PCR; TCRdb lists only in-frame clones, some missing. The DNA was the basis for D and trimming; V, J and clone size are from that table. The sample has around 140,000 clones, over 70% seen once. The clonotype was recovered from a man aged 80 or over with acute or convalescent COVID-19. The chain combines TRBV25-1 with TRBJ2-3; D ambiguous. The specimen sequenced was peripheral blood. The CDR3 bases are TGTGCCAGCAGTGAATTCGGGTCAAGAGATACGCAGTATTTT. Translation gives CASSEFGSRDTQYF.